This T cell receptor beta chain is drawn from a study of shared clonotypes between healthy human individuals. Regarding the study as a whole: Non-shared clonotypes were found to have lower generation probabilities than the clonotypes that were shared by all four of the sorted-subset donors. Memory subsets generally showed lower estimated richness than naive subsets.

Comment on this clone: The antigen is not known.

Looked up from germline, CDR1 is ENHRY and CDR2 is SYGVKD. CDR3 length: 11 amino acids. V lost 4 bases and J lost 5, with 5 bases in between. The table came from immunoSEQ multiplex PCR; TCRdb's copy has only in-frame clones and leaves some out. The data show about 2.3 million clones, just under 95% seen once. Sample: naive CD4+ T cells from PBMCs. The subset: CD45RA+ positively selected. The clonotype originates from a man aged 18 to 30 in good health. Some clones in this sample may be carry-over from other donors' samples. The genes are TRBV10-3 and TRBJ1-2, with D maybe TRBD1 (5 bases). The CDR3 DNA follows: TGTGCCATCAGTGCAGGGTATGGCTACACCTTC. This translates into CAISAGYGYTF.